A selection of T cell receptor beta chains follows, all from one sample in a study of OX40 agonist ivuxolimab in advanced cancers. The data were produced by immunoSEQ multiplex PCR, yet TCRdb's version contains in-frame clones alone and is incomplete. The sample contains around 110,000 clones, 90% of which appear only once. This material consisted of CD4+ or CD8+ T cells sorted from blood, taken in a trial of the OX40 agonist ivuxolimab. The receptors derive from an adult with an advanced solid tumor such as melanoma, head and neck, liver or kidney cancer. Each CDR3 is given with its conserved first and last residue. Each record gives: CDR3 length, V gene, clone size, D gene, J gene, CDR3 DNA, CDR3 protein. D genes are given only for firm matches. The listing skips clone size in some rows; elsewhere it reads once, few, many or a size class.

cdr3_length: 12; v_call: TRBV11-2; clone_size: .; d_call: .; j_call: TRBJ2-7; cdr3_nt: TGTGCCAGCAGCTTAGATCAATACGAGCAGTACTTC; cdr3_aa: CASSLDQYEQYF
cdr3_length: 15; v_call: TRBV7-2; clone_size: .; d_call: TRBD2; j_call: TRBJ2-7; cdr3_nt: TGTGCCAGCAGCTTAGTAGCGGGGGGTCAGAACGAGCAGTACTTC; cdr3_aa: CASSLVAGGQNEQYF
cdr3_length: 15; v_call: TRBV7-9; clone_size: .; d_call: TRBD1; j_call: TRBJ2-7; cdr3_nt: TGTGCCAGCAGTCCCGGACAGGGGCCTACCTACGAGCAGTACTTC; cdr3_aa: CASSPGQGPTYEQYF
cdr3_length: 16; v_call: TRBV5-4; clone_size: .; d_call: .; j_call: TRBJ2-3; cdr3_nt: TGTGCCAGCAGCTTGGAAGCAGGGCCCGGCACAGATACGCAGTATTTT; cdr3_aa: CASSLEAGPGTDTQYF
cdr3_length: 17; v_call: TRBV4-2; clone_size: once; d_call: .; j_call: TRBJ2-4; cdr3_nt: TGTGCCAGCAGCCAAGATGAGGGGGGGAGGAGCAAAAACATTCAGTACTTC; cdr3_aa: CASSQDEGGRSKNIQYF
cdr3_length: 12; v_call: TRBV29-1; clone_size: .; d_call: .; j_call: TRBJ2-3; cdr3_nt: TGCAGCGTTCAGGACAGATCAGATACGCAGTATTTT; cdr3_aa: CSVQDRSDTQYF
cdr3_length: 15; v_call: TRBV7-2; clone_size: .; d_call: .; j_call: TRBJ1-1; cdr3_nt: TGTGCCAGCAGCTTATCCGCAGCCATGAACACTGAAGCTTTCTTT; cdr3_aa: CASSLSAAMNTEAFF
cdr3_length: 14; v_call: TRBV6-1; clone_size: .; d_call: .; j_call: TRBJ2-5; cdr3_nt: TGTGCCAGCAGTGCCTTGACAGTCCAAGAGACCCAGTACTTC; cdr3_aa: CASSALTVQETQYF
cdr3_length: 15; v_call: TRBV5-1; clone_size: .; d_call: .; j_call: TRBJ1-4; cdr3_nt: TGCGCCAGCAGCTTGCTCGGGGACTTTAATGAAAAACTGTTTTTT; cdr3_aa: CASSLLGDFNEKLFF
cdr3_length: 15; v_call: TRBV12-2; clone_size: .; d_call: .; j_call: TRBJ1-3; cdr3_nt: TGTGCAAGTCGCCCTTGGGTTTGTTCTAGAAACACCATATATTTT; cdr3_aa: CASRPWVCSRNTIYF